This TCR beta chain appears in the sequencing data of a study of monozygotic twins with cystic fibrosis. Across the study: Approximately 3 micrograms of fragmented DNA underwent roughly 15 PCR cycles for library preparation.

On this clone itself: The antigen remains unidentified.

General study findings and limits: J usage was most co-twin-similar in 8 of 16 pairs, V in 13.

The method was immunoSEQ multiplex PCR; TCRdb's version includes in-frame clones alone and lacks a portion of them. This sample has more than 25,000 clones, with 90% found just once. Input material: blood. The TCR comes from a girl aged 2 to 10 with cystic fibrosis.

This CDR3 is CASTKSGMNTEAFF. CDR3 nucleotide sequence: TGTGCCAGCACCAAATCAGGGATGAACACTGAAGCTTTCTTT. The gene calls are TRBV6-1 and TRBJ1-1; the D gene is possibly TRBD1 (5 bases). With 7 bases removed from V and 0 bases from J, the gap between germline ends came to 12 bases. This CDR3 has 14 residues. CDR1 and CDR2 (germline): MNHNS, SASEGT.